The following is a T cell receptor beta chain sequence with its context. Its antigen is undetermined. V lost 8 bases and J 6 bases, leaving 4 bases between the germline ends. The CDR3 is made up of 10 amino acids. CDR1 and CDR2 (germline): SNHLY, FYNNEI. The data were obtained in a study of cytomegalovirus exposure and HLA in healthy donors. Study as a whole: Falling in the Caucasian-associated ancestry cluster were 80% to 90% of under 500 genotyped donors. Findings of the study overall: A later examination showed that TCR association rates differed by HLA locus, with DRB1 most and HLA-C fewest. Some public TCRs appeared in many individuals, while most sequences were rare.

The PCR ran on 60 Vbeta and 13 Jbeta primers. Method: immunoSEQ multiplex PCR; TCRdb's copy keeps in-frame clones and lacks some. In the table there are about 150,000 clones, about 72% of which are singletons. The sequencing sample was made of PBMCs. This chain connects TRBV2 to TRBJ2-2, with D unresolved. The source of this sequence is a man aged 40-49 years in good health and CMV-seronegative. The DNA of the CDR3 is TGTGCCAGCTATGCCGGGGAGCTGTTTTTT. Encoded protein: CASYAGELFF.